This record looks at one T cell receptor (beta chain) sequence and its context. What it binds is not known. Produced via immunoSEQ multiplex PCR; TCRdb's table is partial and in-frame only. The sample lists tens of thousands of clones, 76% seen once, with over 5% in the top ten. Germline V gene lookup returns CDR1 KGHDR and CDR2 SFDVKD. The germline V and J ends were trimmed by 3 bases and 7 bases, with 9 bases remaining between them. This CDR3 has 13 residues. Sequencing was preceded by expansion of antigen-specific CD4+ T cells with viral peptide pools in the ViraFEST assay. It was after approximately 11 days of culture that CD4+ T cells were isolated. Infection dated between March and December 2020, before the Alpha, Beta and Delta variants reached the United States. This sample was taken from a study of vaccination effects on CD4 cells after COVID-19.

The V call is TRBV24-1, the J call TRBJ2-1; D uncertain. This specimen was CD4+ T cells from PBMCs cultured with HIV peptides, taken before COVID-19 vaccination. Subset indicated: HIV-1 Nef peptide pool negative control/reference culture. The TCR sequence derives from a human donor who had a prior SARS-CoV-2 infection. This CDR3 is CATSDAVENEQFF. The CDR3 DNA reads TGTGCCACCAGTGATGCCGTGGAGAATGAGCAGTTCTTC.